Each of the 10 T cell receptor beta chains below was sequenced from the same sample in a study of Tregs in tolerant kidney transplant recipients. TCRdb's table, derived via immunoSEQ multiplex PCR, lists solely in-frame clones and lacks some. Of about 59,000 clones in the sample, 80% to 90% were seen once. The sequenced sample was CD4+ T cells from blood. The receptors were gathered from a human donor in good health.

This clone has more than one count but fewer than ten. V usage is TRBV19 and J usage is TRBJ2-2; D unclear. The germline V and J ends were trimmed by 3 bases and 6 bases, with 11 bases remaining between them. Looked up from germline, CDR1 is LNHDA and CDR2 is SQIVND (reference sequence). There are 14 residues in the CDR3. The CDR3 protein is CASSIGPLAGELFF. DNA for the CDR3: TGTGCCAGTAGTATTGGCCCTTTGGCCGGGGAGCTGTTTTTT.

The DNA for the CDR3 is TGTGCCAGCAGCCCCCCGTTCCATGAGCAGTTCTTC. It yields the protein CASSPPFHEQFF. The V call is TRBV7-2, the J call TRBJ2-1; no clear D. CDR1 and CDR2 from the germline V gene are SGHTA and FQGNSA. Trimming pared 5 bases from V and 8 bases from J, leaving 10 bases between. CDR3 length: 12 residues.

J is TRBJ2-7 and V is TRBV6-5, with 9 bases lining up with TRBD1. V shed 6 bases and J 7 bases; nucleotides not matched to a gene: 13. The CDR3 extends over 15 amino acids. Germline loops: CDR1 MNHEY, CDR2 SVGAGI. This chain's CDR3 is CASRRGDRVTLEQYF. CDR3 sequence (DNA): TGTGCCAGCAGACGCGGGGACAGGGTTACGCTAGAGCAGTACTTC.

The chain links TRBV21-1 to TRBJ2-7. TRBV21-1 is a listed pseudogene. This CDR3 contains 15 residues. The CDR3 coding sequence is TGTGCCAGCAGCATCCCCTGTAGGTCCGCCTACGAGCAGTACTTC. It translates to CASSIPCRSAYEQYF.

J is TRBJ2-3 and V is TRBV19; 7 bases are a match to TRBD1. CDR1 is LNHDA, CDR2 SQIVND, per germline (reference sequence). CDR3 length: 11 amino acids. V lost 5 bases to trimming and J lost 10 bases; unmatched junction nucleotides: 3. The CDR3 DNA sequence: TGTGCCAGTAGTCGAACAGGGGCGCAGTATTTT. Encoded protein: CASSRTGAQYF.

The V call is TRBV4-2, the J call TRBJ2-1; D ambiguous. Germline values: CDR1 LGHNA, CDR2 YNFKEQ. The CDR3 is 13 amino acids. The germline V and J ends were trimmed by 4 bases and 8 bases, with 12 bases remaining between them. CDR3 in amino acids: CASSRPEGHEQFF. In nucleotides, the CDR3 is TGTGCCAGCAGCCGCCCCGAAGGCCATGAGCAGTTCTTC.

V gene TRBV7-2 combines with J gene TRBJ1-1, with D unresolved. Germline V CDR1 and CDR2: SGHTA, FQGNSA. The CDR3 has 15 amino acids. V was cut by 5 bases and J by 5 bases, with 18 bases left in between. The CDR3 protein is CASSPAGVMVTEAFF. The CDR3 nucleotides read TGTGCCAGCAGCCCCGCCGGAGTAATGGTTACTGAAGCTTTCTTT.

This rearrangement joins TRBV7-8 to TRBJ2-5; 9 nucleotides align to TRBD2. The CDR3 totals 17 residues. The V gene end was trimmed by 5 bases and the J gene end by 4 bases; junction bases not matched to a gene: 14. The germline CDR1 and CDR2 sequences are SGHVS and FQNEAQ. The CDR3 DNA sequence: TGTGCCAGCAGCCCCCGTGGAACGCGGGGGGGGTCAGAGACCCAGTACTTC. It codes for CASSPRGTRGGSETQYF.

J is TRBJ1-1 and V is TRBV11-2; D perhaps matches TRBD1 (5 bases). This CDR3 comprises 14 residues. Trimming shortened V by 2 bases and J by 4 bases, and 11 bases separated the two germline ends. The germline CDR1 and CDR2 sequences are SGHAT and FQNNGV. The CDR3 sequence: CASSLLGLGTEAFF. The CDR3 DNA follows: TGTGCCAGCAGCTTATTGGGGCTGGGCACTGAAGCTTTCTTT.

The J gene is TRBJ1-5, the V gene TRBV6-5; 8 nucleotides line up with TRBD1. J gave up 7 bases and V 7 bases, and 3 bases lay outside the gene matches. Germline CDR1 reads MNHEY; CDR2 reads SVGAGI. The CDR3 length is 12 residues. The CDR3 DNA sequence: TGTGCCAGCACGACAGGGGACCAGCCCCAGCATTTT. This translates into CASTTGDQPQHF.